This is a list of T cell receptor beta chains from one sample in a study of T-cell memory formation after mild COVID-19. TCRdb itself ran the 5' RACE reads through MiXCR, one entry per CDR3 protein. The data show approximately 560,000 distinct CDR3 sequences, around 15% seen once. The sequenced sample consisted of PBMCs or a T cell subset sorted from them (not recorded which). These receptors were taken from an adult woman who had mild COVID-19 (a few samples of this study predate the infection). Cell type and time point are not known. CDR3s include the opening cysteine and the closing phenylalanine or tryptophan. D genes are given only for firm matches. Only some rows state a clone size, as once, few, many or a class for expanded clones.

CDR3nt: TGCAGTGCTAGACGGCCCGTGGACACCGGGGAGCTGTTTTTT
CDR3aa: CSARRPVDTGELFF
j_gene: TRBJ2-2
abundance: -
d_gene: -
v_gene: TRBV20-1

CDR3nt: TGTGCCAGCACTGCCGGGCAGGTCCACGGGGAGCTGTTTTTT
CDR3aa: CASTAGQVHGELFF
j_gene: TRBJ2-2
abundance: few
d_gene: -
v_gene: TRBV3-1

CDR3nt: TGTGCCATCAGTGAGTCCGCGGGGGAGTCCCGCAACATTCAGTACTTC
CDR3aa: CAISESAGESRNIQYF
j_gene: TRBJ2-4
abundance: few
d_gene: TRBD2
v_gene: TRBV10-3

CDR3nt: TGTGCCAGCAGTCAAGGCGAGCAGTACTTC
CDR3aa: CASSQGEQYF
j_gene: TRBJ2-7
abundance: -
d_gene: -
v_gene: TRBV6-1

CDR3nt: TGTGCCAGCAGTCACACAGGGGTTCGCGCTTTCTTT
CDR3aa: CASSHTGVRAFF
j_gene: TRBJ1-1
abundance: -
d_gene: TRBD1
v_gene: TRBV11-3

CDR3nt: TGTGCCAGCAGTGAAGCATTACTAGCGGGAGAAAGGAATGAGCAGTTCTTC
CDR3aa: CASSEALLAGERNEQFF
j_gene: TRBJ2-1
abundance: -
d_gene: TRBD2
v_gene: TRBV2

CDR3nt: TGTGCCAGCAGTTACGAGGGACTAGCGGCCTACGAGCAGTACTTC
CDR3aa: CASSYEGLAAYEQYF
j_gene: TRBJ2-7
abundance: -
d_gene: TRBD2
v_gene: TRBV6-2/TRBV6-3

CDR3nt: TGCGCCAGCAGCCCGGGTAGGGTAGTAGCGGGGACTACCTACGAGCAGTACTTC
CDR3aa: CASSPGRVVAGTTYEQYF
j_gene: TRBJ2-7
abundance: many
d_gene: TRBD2
v_gene: TRBV5-1

CDR3nt: TGCAGTGCTAGAGATCACGAGCAGTACTTC
CDR3aa: CSARDHEQYF
j_gene: TRBJ2-7
abundance: many
d_gene: -
v_gene: TRBV20-1

CDR3nt: TGCGCCAGCAGCTTGGAAGGGAACACTGAAGCTTTCTTT
CDR3aa: CASSLEGNTEAFF
j_gene: TRBJ1-1
abundance: many
d_gene: -
v_gene: TRBV5-1

CDR3nt: TGTGCCAGCAGTTTCGGGGTAAAAGAGACCCAGTACTTC
CDR3aa: CASSFGVKETQYF
j_gene: TRBJ2-5
abundance: -
d_gene: -
v_gene: TRBV12-3/TRBV12-4

CDR3nt: TGCGCCAGCAGCACCCCGGGTCGGGACAGGGGGCAAGAGGCCAACGTCCTGACTTTC
CDR3aa: CASSTPGRDRGQEANVLTF
j_gene: TRBJ2-6
abundance: -
d_gene: TRBD1
v_gene: TRBV5-1

CDR3nt: TGCAATGCTAGTGGCCTAGCCTGGAACGAGCAGTACTTC
CDR3aa: CNASGLAWNEQYF
j_gene: TRBJ2-7
abundance: -
d_gene: -
v_gene: TRBV20-1

CDR3nt: TGCGCCAGCAGCTTGGAGGAGGTCTCCTATGGGGCCAACGTCCTGACTTTC
CDR3aa: CASSLEEVSYGANVLTF
j_gene: TRBJ2-6
abundance: few
d_gene: -
v_gene: TRBV5-1

CDR3nt: TGCGCCAGCAGCTTGGCGGCGGGAGGGAACGACAATGAGCAGTTCTTC
CDR3aa: CASSLAAGGNDNEQFF
j_gene: TRBJ2-1
abundance: many
d_gene: TRBD2
v_gene: TRBV5-1

CDR3nt: TGTGCCAGCAGCTCACCCGGACTATCATCAGATACGCAGTATTTT
CDR3aa: CASSSPGLSSDTQYF
j_gene: TRBJ2-3
abundance: few
d_gene: -
v_gene: TRBV7-6

CDR3nt: TGTGCCAGCAGCTCAGAGACCCTTACCAGTGAGCAGTTCTTC
CDR3aa: CASSSETLTSEQFF
j_gene: TRBJ2-1
abundance: -
d_gene: -
v_gene: TRBV7-9

CDR3nt: TGTGCCAGCAGCTTTGGGGGCTTCCCCTATGGCTACACCTTC
CDR3aa: CASSFGGFPYGYTF
j_gene: TRBJ1-2
abundance: once
d_gene: -
v_gene: TRBV5-4

CDR3nt: TGTGCCATCAGCGAACTGGACGGGAACACTGAAGCTTTCTTT
CDR3aa: CAISELDGNTEAFF
j_gene: TRBJ1-1
abundance: -
d_gene: -
v_gene: TRBV10-3

CDR3nt: TGTGCCAGCCGAGGGGGCCCGAACACCGGGGAGCTGTTTTTT
CDR3aa: CASRGGPNTGELFF
j_gene: TRBJ2-2
abundance: few
d_gene: TRBD1
v_gene: TRBV2

CDR3nt: TGTGCCAGCAGCCGGGGGCTGTTGGTCACAGATACGCAGTATTTT
CDR3aa: CASSRGLLVTDTQYF
j_gene: TRBJ2-3
abundance: once
d_gene: -
v_gene: TRBV7-2

CDR3nt: TGTGCCAGTAGTCGGGATCATGGGCCGGGGGGCTATGGCTACACCTTC
CDR3aa: CASSRDHGPGGYGYTF
j_gene: TRBJ1-2
abundance: few
d_gene: -
v_gene: TRBV19

CDR3nt: TGCGCCAGCAGCTTGACAGCCATAGCCAAAAACATTCAGTACTTC
CDR3aa: CASSLTAIAKNIQYF
j_gene: TRBJ2-4
abundance: -
d_gene: -
v_gene: TRBV5-1

CDR3nt: TGTGCCAGCAGTTACTTGGTGACACTGAACACTGAAGCTTTCTTT
CDR3aa: CASSYLVTLNTEAFF
j_gene: TRBJ1-1
abundance: -
d_gene: -
v_gene: TRBV6-5

CDR3nt: TGTGCCAGCAGTCCACCCCCCGGGCAGCAACGGTTCTTAATAGGCTACACCTTC
CDR3aa: CASSPPPGQQRFLIGYTF
j_gene: TRBJ1-2
abundance: few
d_gene: -
v_gene: TRBV6-5

CDR3nt: TGTGCCAGCAGCTTTGGAGAGGGTATCTACAATGAGCAGTTCTTC
CDR3aa: CASSFGEGIYNEQFF
j_gene: TRBJ2-1
abundance: few
d_gene: -
v_gene: TRBV7-2

CDR3nt: TGTGCCAGCAGCCCCAGATGGGACAGGGAGGCCTACGAGCAGTACTTC
CDR3aa: CASSPRWDREAYEQYF
j_gene: TRBJ2-7
abundance: few
d_gene: TRBD1
v_gene: TRBV7-9

CDR3nt: TGTGCCAGCAGCTTTGACAGGGGTAGTGGCTACACCTTC
CDR3aa: CASSFDRGSGYTF
j_gene: TRBJ1-2
abundance: few
d_gene: TRBD1
v_gene: TRBV7-9

CDR3nt: TGTGCCAGCAGCTTGCCCGGTAGTTTCGTCTACACAGATACGCAGTATTTT
CDR3aa: CASSLPGSFVYTDTQYF
j_gene: TRBJ2-3
abundance: few
d_gene: -
v_gene: TRBV5-6

CDR3nt: TGCAGTGCCACGCCCGGGGGAAGCACAGATACGCAGTATTTT
CDR3aa: CSATPGGSTDTQYF
j_gene: TRBJ2-3
abundance: few
d_gene: -
v_gene: TRBV20-1

CDR3nt: TGTGCCAGCTCAGCCGGGACAGGGGACGAGCAGTACTTC
CDR3aa: CASSAGTGDEQYF
j_gene: TRBJ2-7
abundance: -
d_gene: TRBD1
v_gene: TRBV18

CDR3nt: TGTGCCAGCAGCGAGGGGCGGCGGATGTACAATGAGCAGTTCTTC
CDR3aa: CASSEGRRMYNEQFF
j_gene: TRBJ2-1
abundance: few
d_gene: -
v_gene: TRBV11-2

CDR3nt: TGTGCCAGCAGCCATAAGCGGAACTCCAACTACAATGAGCAGTTCTTC
CDR3aa: CASSHKRNSNYNEQFF
j_gene: TRBJ2-1
abundance: -
d_gene: -
v_gene: TRBV9

CDR3nt: TGTGCCAGCAGCTTACCCAGGGACTCTAACTATGGCTACACCTTC
CDR3aa: CASSLPRDSNYGYTF
j_gene: TRBJ1-2
abundance: few
d_gene: -
v_gene: TRBV7-9

CDR3nt: TGTGCCAGCAGCGAGACAGAGAATTCACCCCTCCACTTT
CDR3aa: CASSETENSPLHF
j_gene: TRBJ1-6
abundance: -
d_gene: -
v_gene: TRBV12-3/TRBV12-4

CDR3nt: TGCGCCAGCAGCTTGGAGGCAGGGGCTGGAAACACCATATATTTT
CDR3aa: CASSLEAGAGNTIYF
j_gene: TRBJ1-3
abundance: -
d_gene: -
v_gene: TRBV5-1

CDR3nt: TGCGCCAGCAGCTTCCGGGGACAGGGGAATGAAAAACTGTTTTTT
CDR3aa: CASSFRGQGNEKLFF
j_gene: TRBJ1-4
abundance: -
d_gene: TRBD1
v_gene: TRBV5-1

CDR3nt: TGTGCCACCAGTGACCCCATCACAGGGGGGGGTGGCTACACCTTC
CDR3aa: CATSDPITGGGGYTF
j_gene: TRBJ1-2
abundance: few
d_gene: TRBD1
v_gene: TRBV24-1

CDR3nt: TGCGCCAGCAGCTTGGCCTCGCCCCTTCTGAGGCAAGAGACCCAGTACTTC
CDR3aa: CASSLASPLLRQETQYF
j_gene: TRBJ2-5
abundance: -
d_gene: -
v_gene: TRBV5-1

CDR3nt: TGTGCCAGCAGACAACAGGGGAACACTGAAGCTTTCTTT
CDR3aa: CASRQQGNTEAFF
j_gene: TRBJ1-1
abundance: -
d_gene: -
v_gene: TRBV12-3/TRBV12-4

CDR3nt: TGCGCCAGCAGCCCTCGGACAGACTTCAGGGAGAACACTGAAGCTTTCTTT
CDR3aa: CASSPRTDFRENTEAFF
j_gene: TRBJ1-1
abundance: -
d_gene: -
v_gene: TRBV4-3

CDR3nt: TGCAGTGCTAGAGATCTTGAGGTCCCAACCGGTTTGAACACTGAAGCTTTCTTT
CDR3aa: CSARDLEVPTGLNTEAFF
j_gene: TRBJ1-1
abundance: -
d_gene: -
v_gene: TRBV20-1

CDR3nt: TGTGCCAGCAGCTTAGCGGGAGGTGAAAAACTGTTTTTT
CDR3aa: CASSLAGGEKLFF
j_gene: TRBJ1-4
abundance: few
d_gene: -
v_gene: TRBV7-9

CDR3nt: TGTGCCAGCAGAACCATCGGAACCTCATACAATGAGCAGTTCTTC
CDR3aa: CASRTIGTSYNEQFF
j_gene: TRBJ2-1
abundance: -
d_gene: -
v_gene: TRBV11-2

CDR3nt: TGTGCCAGCAGTCCTGACCAACACCAGGACAGGCTTCGGTACTTC
CDR3aa: CASSPDQHQDRLRYF
j_gene: TRBJ2-4
abundance: -
d_gene: TRBD1
v_gene: TRBV27

CDR3nt: TGTGCCAGCAGACTAGCGTCATCCTACGAGCAGTACTTC
CDR3aa: CASRLASSYEQYF
j_gene: TRBJ2-7
abundance: many
d_gene: TRBD2
v_gene: TRBV12-3/TRBV12-4

CDR3nt: TGTGCCAGCAGCGGGGGACCGAACCTTGGGGTAGATACGCAGTATTTT
CDR3aa: CASSGGPNLGVDTQYF
j_gene: TRBJ2-3
abundance: few
d_gene: -
v_gene: TRBV12-3/TRBV12-4

CDR3nt: TGTGCCAGCAGCTTGTGGGGACAGCCAAATCAGCCCCAGCATTTT
CDR3aa: CASSLWGQPNQPQHF
j_gene: TRBJ1-5
abundance: few
d_gene: TRBD1
v_gene: TRBV5-5

CDR3nt: TGCAGTGCTAGAGGTGGGGCGTATAGCAATCAGCCCCAGCATTTT
CDR3aa: CSARGGAYSNQPQHF
j_gene: TRBJ1-5
abundance: few
d_gene: -
v_gene: TRBV20-1

CDR3nt: TGTGCCAGCGGAGGTCTCCCCGCAGGGGATACGCAGTATTTT
CDR3aa: CASGGLPAGDTQYF
j_gene: TRBJ2-3
abundance: few
d_gene: -
v_gene: TRBV5-4